The 32 T cell receptor beta chains in this list originate from one sample, sequenced in a study of blood T cell repertoires in COVID-19. Sequencing used immunoSEQ multiplex PCR; TCRdb keeps in-frame clones, though not all of them. The data show more than 250,000 clones, with 80% to 90% seen just once and about 1.2% held by the top ten. Material for sequencing was peripheral blood. The receptors were gathered from a woman aged 45 to 65 with acute or convalescent COVID-19.

The CDR3 region is CSVEDPDGGVITEAFF. The CDR3 DNA sequence: TGCAGCGTTGAAGACCCAGACGGAGGAGTTATTACTGAAGCTTTCTTT. This sequence joins TRBV29-1 and TRBJ1-1; D unresolved. CDR3 size: 16 residues. Trimming pared 0 bases from V and 5 bases from J, leaving 19 bases between. In germline, CDR1 is SQVTM, CDR2 ANQGSEA.

V and J are TRBV5-8 and TRBJ1-4, with D tentatively TRBD1 (5 bases). Germline CDR1 SGHTS, CDR2 YDEGEE. V was pared by 0 bases and J by 4 bases, with 16 bases between. The CDR3 has 17 residues. The CDR3: CASSLEKGMPDNEKLFF. CDR3 sequence (DNA): TGTGCCAGCAGCTTGGAGAAGGGGATGCCGGATAATGAAAAACTGTTTTTT.

The chain uses TRBV25-1 and TRBJ1-2, with D unclear. There are 14 residues in the CDR3. The germline V and J ends were trimmed by 0 bases and 3 bases, with 8 bases remaining between them. Germline assignment: CDR1 MGHDK and CDR2 SYGVNS. In DNA, the CDR3 is TGTGCCAGCAGTGAATATACTCCTTACTATGGCTACACCTTC. Its translation is CASSEYTPYYGYTF.

The V and J genes are TRBV30 and TRBJ1-4; D remains unclear. The CDR3 consists of 12 residues. Germline V gene lookup returns CDR1 GTSNPN and CDR2 SVGIG (reference sequence). V lost 1 base to trimming and J lost 6 bases, with 6 bases between them. CDR3 amino acids: CAWSGGHEKLFF. The CDR3 coding sequence is TGTGCCTGGAGTGGAGGGCATGAAAAACTGTTTTTT.

The chain combines TRBV4-1 with TRBJ2-1, with TRBD2 matching over 7 bases. Germline V lookup: CDR1 MGHRA, CDR2 YSYEKL. V trimming: 4 bases; J trimming: 9 bases; junction bases outside the gene matches: 6. The CDR3 loop spans 13 amino acids. The CDR3 region is CASSPERDLEQFF. The CDR3, as DNA: TGCGCCAGCAGCCCCGAGCGGGACCTTGAGCAGTTCTTC.

The V call is TRBV7-3, the J call TRBJ2-1; TRBD2 agrees at 8 bases. Germline V gene data show CDR1 as SGHTA and CDR2 as FQGTGA. There are 14 residues in the CDR3. V lost 4 bases and J lost 2; bases outside the gene matches: 1. This chain's CDR3 is CASSYSGAYNEQFF. CDR3 bases: TGTGCCAGCAGCTATAGCGGGGCCTACAATGAGCAGTTCTTC.

The V and J genes are TRBV30 and TRBJ1-1, with TRBD1 identical over 7 bases. The CDR3 sequence is 11 residues long. Per the germline V gene, CDR1 is GTSNPN and CDR2 is SVGIG (reference sequence). Germline trimming cut 7 bases from V and 8 bases from J; bases unmatched to any gene: 7. Here the CDR3 reads CASNRGWEAFF. In nucleotides, the CDR3 is TGTGCCTCCAACAGGGGATGGGAAGCTTTCTTT.

The chain couples TRBV30 to TRBJ2-3; 7 positions agree with TRBD1. Trimming removed 3 bases from V and 4 bases from J; junction bases left unmatched: 7. This CDR3 is built from 14 residues. Germline loops: CDR1 GTSNPN, CDR2 SVGIG (reference sequence). DNA of the CDR3: TGTGCCTGGAGGAAGACAGGGACCGCAGATACGCAGTATTTT. It codes for CAWRKTGTADTQYF.

The V call is TRBV4-2, the J call TRBJ2-2; 7 bases are shared with TRBD2. Germline values: CDR1 LGHNA, CDR2 YNFKEQ. J lost 5 bases, V lost 3 bases, and 9 bases had no gene match. The CDR3 extends over 16 amino acids. CDR3 DNA sequence: TGTGCCAGCAGCCAGGCCCTAGGGGAGGGGACCGGGGAGCTGTTTTTT. Protein: CASSQALGEGTGELFF.

This clone appeared a few times. The rearrangement joins TRBV5-1 to TRBJ2-2; 12 bases are a match to TRBD2. This CDR3 region has 14 residues. From germline, CDR1 is SGHRS and CDR2 YFSETQ. J was trimmed by 5 bases and V by 4 bases; bases with no gene match: 0. The chain's CDR3 is CASSGTSGTGELFF. The DNA of the CDR3 is TGCGCCAGCAGCGGGACTAGCGGGACCGGGGAGCTGTTTTTT. The whole variable domain, filled in from reference TRBV5-1 and TRBJ2-2, reads KAGVTQTPRYLIKTRGQQVTLSCSPISGHRSVSWYQQTPGQGLQFLFEYFSETQRNKGNFPGRFSGRQFSNSRSEMNVSTLELGDSALYLCASSGTSGTGELFFGEGSRLTVL.

The rearrangement uses TRBV10-3 and TRBJ2-2; 7 nucleotides align to TRBD2. The CDR3 extends over 14 amino acids. J gave up 5 bases and V 3 bases, and 3 bases lay outside the gene matches. The germline V gene encodes CDR1 ENHRY and CDR2 SYGVKD. Here the CDR3 DNA reads TGTGCCATCAGTGACGGGGGAGGGACCGGGGAGCTGTTTTTT. This sequence encodes CAISDGGGTGELFF.

The chain is built from TRBV5-6 and TRBJ2-7; TRBD1 aligns across 8 bases. Germline-derived CDR1 and CDR2 are SGHDT and YYEEEE. V lost 6 bases to trimming and J lost 7 bases; unmatched junction nucleotides: 12. The CDR3 length is 14 residues. This CDR3 reads CASTLAQGAGEQYV. CDR3 bases: TGTGCCAGCACCCTGGCGCAGGGGGCGGGGGAGCAGTACGTC.

The V and J genes are TRBV30 and TRBJ2-7; the match to TRBD2 covers 11 bases. The CDR3 covers 16 residues. Germline loops: CDR1 GTSNPN, CDR2 SVGIG (reference sequence). Trimming removed 0 bases from V and 4 bases from J; junction bases left unmatched: 8. The DNA for the CDR3 is TGTGCCTGGAGTGTAAGTTTACTAGCGGGAGTTTACGAGCAGTACTTC. Protein product: CAWSVSLLAGVYEQYF.

The V gene is TRBV2, the J gene TRBJ1-2; D not resolved. This CDR3 region has 14 residues. Between the trimmed V and J ends, which lost 6 bases and 4 bases, there was a span of 15 bases. CDR1 is SNHLY and CDR2 is FYNNEI in the germline V gene. The chain's CDR3 is CASRDGVPFYGYTF. CDR3 DNA sequence: TGTGCCAGCAGGGATGGAGTGCCCTTCTATGGCTACACCTTC.

The chain has TRBV2 and TRBJ1-1, with TRBD1 identical over 8 bases. The germline V gene has CDR1 SNHLY and CDR2 FYNNEI. V was pared by 7 bases and J by 5 bases, with 12 bases of the junction left unmatched. This CDR3 spans 15 amino acids. The CDR3 here is CASNQPGQGETEAFF. CDR3 bases: TGTGCCAGCAATCAACCCGGACAGGGAGAAACTGAAGCTTTCTTT. Full variable domain (missing parts from reference TRBV2 and TRBJ1-1): EPEVTQTPSHQVTQMGQEVILRCVPISNHLYFYWYRQILGQKVEFLVSFYNNEISEKSEIFDDQFSVERPDGSNFTLKIRSTKLEDSAMYFCASNQPGQGETEAFFGQGTRLTVV.

The chain combines TRBV28 with TRBJ1-2, with unresolved D. The CDR3 contains 12 residues. The V gene's germline CDR1 is MDHEN and CDR2 SYDVKM. V was trimmed by 5 bases and J by 3 bases, leaving 7 bases between them. The CDR3 DNA follows: TGTGCCAGCAGTACCCCGGACTATGGCTACACCTTC. This codes for CASSTPDYGYTF.

The chain couples TRBV14 to TRBJ2-2, with 7 bases lining up with TRBD2. Losses at the gene ends were 3 bases for V and 7 bases for J; bases not matched to a gene: 11. The CDR3 runs to 16 residues. The germline gives CDR1 SGHDN, CDR2 FVKESK. CDR3 nucleotides: TGTGCCAGCAGCCAGGCGGGCGGGAGTCCGTACGGGGAGCTGTTTTTT. This sequence encodes CASSQAGGSPYGELFF.

This chain uses TRBV30 with TRBJ1-4; weak D call: TRBD1 (5 bases). Deletions cut 4 bases from V and 0 bases from J, with 15 bases between. Germline-derived CDR1 and CDR2 are GTSNPN and SVGIG (reference sequence). This CDR3 has 16 amino acids. CDR3 sequence (DNA): TGTGCCTGGACCGATCAGACAGCCTCAACTAATGAAAAACTGTTTTTT. Translated, it gives CAWTDQTASTNEKLFF.

V is TRBV19 and J is TRBJ1-2; TRBD1 matches at 10 bases. The ends lost 4 bases at V and 7 bases at J; junction bases unmatched: 9. Germline values: CDR1 LNHDA, CDR2 SQIVND (reference sequence). CDR3 length: 15 residues. CDR3 sequence reads: CASSTTGTGALGYTF. The CDR3 DNA reads TGTGCCAGTAGTACCACCGGGACAGGGGCCCTTGGCTACACCTTC.

This clone was seen a few times. The chain couples TRBV5-8 to TRBJ1-2; no clear D gene. The CDR3 sequence is 12 residues long. The V and J ends lost 0 bases and 7 bases respectively, with 7 bases between them. CDR1 is SGHTS and CDR2 is YDEGEE in the germline V gene. The CDR3 is CASSLDRGGYTF. CDR3 in DNA: TGTGCCAGCAGCTTGGATCGGGGTGGCTACACCTTC.

This chain uses TRBV30 with TRBJ1-5; D is unclear. The V gene's germline CDR1 is GTSNPN and CDR2 SVGIG (reference sequence). This CDR3 has 13 amino acids. With 0 bases removed from V and 2 bases from J, the gap between germline ends came to 5 bases. This CDR3 reads CAWSVPGNQPQHF. CDR3 sequence (DNA): TGTGCCTGGAGTGTACCAGGCAATCAGCCCCAGCATTTT.

The V call is TRBV24-1, the J call TRBJ2-2; 7 bases are shared with TRBD2. V was clipped by 4 bases and J by 3 bases; unmatched bases: 4. The CDR3 extends over 15 amino acids. Germline V gene lookup returns CDR1 KGHDR and CDR2 SFDVKD. CDR3 sequence reads: CATSDKGRDTGELFF. Written as DNA, the CDR3 is TGTGCCACCAGTGACAAGGGGAGGGACACCGGGGAGCTGTTTTTT.

The rearrangement uses TRBV27 and TRBJ1-3; possible D gene TRBD1, 5 bases. The CDR3 runs to 18 residues. Germline CDR1 is MNHEY and CDR2 is SMNVEV (reference sequence). V gave up 6 bases and J gave up 0 bases, with 21 bases separating them. CDR3 sequence reads: CASSPIAGRFLSGNTIYF. CDR3 coding DNA: TGTGCCAGCAGCCCAATCGCGGGACGGTTCCTCTCTGGAAACACCATATATTTT.

This sequence joins TRBV6-5 and TRBJ2-7; 7 bases fit TRBD1. V was pared by 10 bases and J by 5 bases, with 8 bases of the junction left unmatched. CDR1 is MNHEY and CDR2 is SVGAGI in the germline V gene. The CDR3 has 12 amino acids. The CDR3 coding sequence is TGTGCCACCCGCGACAGGGCCCACGAGCAGTACTTC. The encoded protein is CATRDRAHEQYF.

Points on this clone: One end of the junction is discordant with germline, which a read error may explain. Distinct nucleotide sequences in the sample also encode this CDR3. V is TRBV19 and J is TRBJ1-5, with 7 bases lining up with TRBD1. Germline V gene data show CDR1 as LNHDA and CDR2 as SQIVND (reference sequence). The length of the CDR3 is 16 residues. CDR3 in amino acids: CASSIADRRRNQPQHF. Written as DNA, the CDR3 is TGTGCCAGTAGTATTGCGGACAGGAGAAGGAATCAACCCCAGCATTTT.

This chain uses TRBV19 with TRBJ1-4; D perhaps matches TRBD1 (6 bases). CDR1 is LNHDA and CDR2 is SQIVND in the germline V gene (reference sequence). The CDR3 runs to 16 residues. With 0 bases removed from V and 3 bases from J, the gap between germline ends came to 11 bases. The CDR3 DNA reads TGTGCCAGTAGTATAGACCTAGACAGGTCTAATGAAAAACTGTTTTTT. Encoded protein: CASSIDLDRSNEKLFF.

This chain connects TRBV7-8 to TRBJ2-1; a possible D gene is TRBD2 (5 bases). Trimming pared 6 bases from V and 0 bases from J, leaving 9 bases between. This CDR3 is built from 14 residues. Germline V lookup: CDR1 SGHVS, CDR2 FQNEAQ. CDR3 sequence reads: CASRAESSYNEQFF. In DNA form, the CDR3 reads TGTGCCAGCAGAGCGGAAAGCTCCTACAATGAGCAGTTCTTC.

The sample holds one count of this clone. The chain couples TRBV7-2 to TRBJ1-2; 9 bases agree with TRBD1. This CDR3 has 14 residues. Germline lookup yields CDR1 SGHTA and CDR2 FQGNSA. The V and J ends lost 3 bases and 6 bases, in that order; junction bases with no gene match: 5. CDR3 DNA: TGTGCCAGCAGCTTGAATGGACAGGGGCATGGCTACACCTTC. It yields the protein CASSLNGQGHGYTF.

The V gene is TRBV12-3 or TRBV12-4, the J gene TRBJ1-1; a weak D match, TRBD1 (6 bases). The CDR3 extends over 13 amino acids. Between the trimmed V and J ends, which lost 4 bases and 7 bases, there was a span of 13 bases. The CDR3 spells CASSSDQGFEAFF. Written as DNA, the CDR3 is TGTGCCAGCAGTTCCGACCAGGGGTTTGAAGCTTTCTTT.

A single count supports this clone. This rearrangement joins TRBV5-1 to TRBJ1-1; possible D gene TRBD1, 5 bases. V lost 4 bases and J lost 1, with 14 bases in between. The CDR3 contains 15 residues. Per germline, CDR1 SGHRS and CDR2 YFSETQ. The CDR3 bases are TGCGCCAGCAGCCCCCCCGGGGGATCGAACACTGAAGCTTTCTTT. Its translation is CASSPPGGSNTEAFF.

The CDR3 protein is CASTPPAPVLSRGEWLHQPQHF. In DNA, the CDR3 is TGTGCCAGTACTCCACCAGCGCCAGTACTATCTCGAGGAGAATGGTTACATCAGCCCCAGCATTTT. The chain employs TRBV19 and TRBJ1-5; D is unclear. Trimming took off 7 bases at V and 5 bases at J, with 39 bases between the two ends. The CDR3 runs to 22 residues. Germline lookup yields CDR1 LNHDA and CDR2 SQIVND (reference sequence). The full variable domain, completed using reference TRBV19 and TRBJ1-5, is DGGITQSPKYLFRKEGQNVTLSCEQNLNHDAMYWYRQDPGQGLRLIYYSQIVNDFQKGDIAEGYSVSREKKESFPLTVTSAQKNPTAFYLCASTPPAPVLSRGEWLHQPQHFGDGTRLSIL.

V is TRBV29-1 and J is TRBJ1-2; D might be TRBD1 (5 bases). The ends were cut back, 3 bases at V and 8 bases at J, with 10 bases in the middle. This CDR3 region has 11 residues. Per the germline V gene, CDR1 is SQVTM and CDR2 is ANQGSEA. This CDR3 reads CSVDKGAGYTF. The CDR3 DNA reads as TGCAGCGTTGATAAAGGGGCCGGCTACACCTTC.